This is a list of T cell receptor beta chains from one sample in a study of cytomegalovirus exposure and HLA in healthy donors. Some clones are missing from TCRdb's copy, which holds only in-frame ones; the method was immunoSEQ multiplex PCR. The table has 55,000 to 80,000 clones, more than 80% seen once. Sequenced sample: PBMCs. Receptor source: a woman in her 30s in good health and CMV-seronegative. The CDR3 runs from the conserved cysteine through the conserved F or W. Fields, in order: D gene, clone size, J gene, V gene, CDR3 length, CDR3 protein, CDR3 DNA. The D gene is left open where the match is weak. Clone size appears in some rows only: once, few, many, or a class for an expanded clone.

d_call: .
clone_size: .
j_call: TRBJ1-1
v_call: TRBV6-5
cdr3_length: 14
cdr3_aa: CASSYSWEGTEAFF
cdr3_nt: TGTGCCAGCAGTTACTCATGGGAGGGCACTGAAGCTTTCTTT

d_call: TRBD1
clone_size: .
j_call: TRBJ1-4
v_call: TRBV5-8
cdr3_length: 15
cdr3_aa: CASRPIDRENEKLFF
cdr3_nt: TGTGCCAGCAGACCCATTGACAGGGAGAATGAAAAACTGTTTTTT

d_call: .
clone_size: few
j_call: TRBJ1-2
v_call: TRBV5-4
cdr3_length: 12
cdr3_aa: CASSLDGRGYTF
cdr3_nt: TGTGCCAGCAGCTTGGACGGTCGGGGCTACACCTTC

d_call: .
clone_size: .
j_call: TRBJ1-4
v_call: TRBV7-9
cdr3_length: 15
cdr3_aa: CASSLTGGTNEKLFF
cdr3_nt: TGTGCCAGCAGCTTAACCGGGGGTACTAATGAAAAACTGTTTTTT

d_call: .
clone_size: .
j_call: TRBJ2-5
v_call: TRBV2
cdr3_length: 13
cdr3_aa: CASSDNLAETQYF
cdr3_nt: TGTGCCAGCAGTGATAACCTAGCGGAGACCCAGTACTTC

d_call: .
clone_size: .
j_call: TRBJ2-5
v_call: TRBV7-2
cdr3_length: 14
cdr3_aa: CASSLRGSQEAQYF
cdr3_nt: TGTGCCAGCAGCTTACGAGGGTCCCAAGAGGCCCAGTACTTC

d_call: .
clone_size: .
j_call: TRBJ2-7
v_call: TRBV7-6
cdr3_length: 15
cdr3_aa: CASSTGRWYGDEQYF
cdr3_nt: TGTGCCAGCAGCACAGGGCGGTGGTACGGGGACGAGCAGTACTTC

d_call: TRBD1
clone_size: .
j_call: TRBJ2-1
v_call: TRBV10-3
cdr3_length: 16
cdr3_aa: CAISDAGTGEYNEQFF
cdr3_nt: TGTGCCATCAGTGATGCGGGGACAGGGGAGTACAATGAGCAGTTCTTC

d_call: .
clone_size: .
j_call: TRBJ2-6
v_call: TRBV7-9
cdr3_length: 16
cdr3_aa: CASSLASGAGANVLTF
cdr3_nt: TGTGCCAGCAGCTTAGCCTCAGGGGCTGGGGCCAACGTCCTGACTTTC

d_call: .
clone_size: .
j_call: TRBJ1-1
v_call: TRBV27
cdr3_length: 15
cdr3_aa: CASGKGGAQNTEAFF
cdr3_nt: TGTGCCAGCGGCAAAGGGGGGGCGCAGAACACTGAAGCTTTCTTT

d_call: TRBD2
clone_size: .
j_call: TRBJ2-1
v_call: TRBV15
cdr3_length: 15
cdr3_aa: CATSIVAGGGNEQFF
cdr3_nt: TGTGCCACCAGCATTGTAGCGGGGGGAGGCAATGAGCAGTTCTTC

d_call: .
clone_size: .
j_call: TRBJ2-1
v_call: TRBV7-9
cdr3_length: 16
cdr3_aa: CASSSTDGSSYNEQFF
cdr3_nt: TGTGCCAGCAGCTCCACGGACGGGAGCTCCTACAATGAGCAGTTCTTC

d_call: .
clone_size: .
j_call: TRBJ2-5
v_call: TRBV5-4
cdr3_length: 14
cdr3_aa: CASRFDTNQETQYF
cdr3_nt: TGTGCCAGCAGATTCGACACAAACCAAGAGACCCAGTACTTC

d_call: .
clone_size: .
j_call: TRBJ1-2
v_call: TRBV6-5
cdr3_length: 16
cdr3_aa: CASSSAVTKGGGGYTF
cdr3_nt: TGTGCCAGCAGTTCGGCGGTCACCAAAGGTGGAGGTGGCTACACCTTC

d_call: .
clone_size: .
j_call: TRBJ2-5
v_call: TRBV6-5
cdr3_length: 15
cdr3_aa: CASSRRGAQGETQYF
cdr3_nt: TGTGCCAGCAGCCGGAGGGGGGCACAGGGGGAGACCCAGTACTTC

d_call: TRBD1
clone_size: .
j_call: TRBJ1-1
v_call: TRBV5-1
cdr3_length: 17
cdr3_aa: CASSLGTGGFRSTEAFF
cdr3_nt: TGCGCCAGCAGCTTGGGGACAGGGGGCTTCCGTAGCACTGAAGCTTTCTTT

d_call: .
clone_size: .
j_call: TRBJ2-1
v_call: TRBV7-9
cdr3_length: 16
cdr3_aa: CSSSFVPGLDNNEQFF
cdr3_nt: TGTTCCAGCAGCTTTGTACCGGGACTGGATAACAATGAGCAGTTCTTC

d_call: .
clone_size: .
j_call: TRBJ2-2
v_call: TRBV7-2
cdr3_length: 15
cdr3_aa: CASSLESQVSGELFF
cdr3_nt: TGTGCCAGCAGCTTAGAGTCACAGGTCTCCGGGGAGCTGTTTTTT

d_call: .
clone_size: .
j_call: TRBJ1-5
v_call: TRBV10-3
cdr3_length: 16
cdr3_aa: CAISEYFGEGNQPQHF
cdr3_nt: TGTGCCATCAGTGAGTATTTCGGGGAGGGGAATCAGCCCCAGCATTTT

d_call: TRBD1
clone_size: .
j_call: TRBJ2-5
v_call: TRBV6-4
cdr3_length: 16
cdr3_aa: CASSEQPGQDQETQYF
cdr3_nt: TGTGCCAGCAGTGAGCAACCGGGACAGGATCAAGAGACCCAGTACTTC

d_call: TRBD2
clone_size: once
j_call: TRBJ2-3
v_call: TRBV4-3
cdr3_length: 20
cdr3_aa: CASSQETGLAGGISTDTQYF
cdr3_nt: TGCGCCAGCAGCCAGGAAACGGGACTAGCGGGGGGCATTAGCACAGATACGCAGTATTTT

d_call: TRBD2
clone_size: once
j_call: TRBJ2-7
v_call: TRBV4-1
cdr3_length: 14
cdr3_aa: CASSRLRLAGEQYF
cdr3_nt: TGCGCCAGCAGCCGTCTAAGACTAGCCGGGGAGCAGTACTTC

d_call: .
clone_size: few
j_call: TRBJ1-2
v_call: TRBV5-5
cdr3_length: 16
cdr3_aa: CASSLGFGDWNYGYTF
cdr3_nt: TGTGCCAGCAGCTTGGGGTTCGGGGATTGGAACTATGGCTACACCTTC

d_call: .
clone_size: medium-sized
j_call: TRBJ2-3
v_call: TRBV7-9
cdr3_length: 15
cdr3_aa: CASSLWIGKTDTQYF
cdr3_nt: TGTGCCAGCAGCTTATGGATCGGGAAGACAGATACGCAGTATTTT

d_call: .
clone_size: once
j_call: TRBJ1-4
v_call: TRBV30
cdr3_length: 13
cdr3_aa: CAGESGIGEKLFF
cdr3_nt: TGTGCCGGGGAAAGCGGTATAGGGGAAAAACTGTTTTTT

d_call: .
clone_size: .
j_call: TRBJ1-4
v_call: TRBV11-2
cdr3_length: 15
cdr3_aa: CASSLASGIGEKLFF
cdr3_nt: TGTGCCAGCAGCTTAGCCTCAGGGATAGGTGAAAAACTGTTTTTT

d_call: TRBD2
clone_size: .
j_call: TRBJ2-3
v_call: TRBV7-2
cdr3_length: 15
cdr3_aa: CASSPGLADTDTQYF
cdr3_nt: TGTGCCAGCAGCCCAGGACTAGCGGATACAGATACGCAGTATTTT

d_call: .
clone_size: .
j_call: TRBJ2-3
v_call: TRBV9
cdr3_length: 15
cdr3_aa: CASSVGGQGTDTQYF
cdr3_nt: TGTGCCAGCAGCGTAGGGGGGCAGGGCACAGATACGCAGTATTTT

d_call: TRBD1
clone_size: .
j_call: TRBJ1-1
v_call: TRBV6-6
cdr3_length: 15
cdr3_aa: CASNPGGSKGAEAFF
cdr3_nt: TGTGCCAGCAACCCAGGGGGCTCGAAGGGGGCTGAAGCTTTCTTT

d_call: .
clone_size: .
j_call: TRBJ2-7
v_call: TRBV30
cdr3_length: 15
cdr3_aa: CAWSVGGGTVYEQYF
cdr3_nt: TGTGCCTGGAGTGTTGGTGGGGGCACGGTCTACGAGCAGTACTTC

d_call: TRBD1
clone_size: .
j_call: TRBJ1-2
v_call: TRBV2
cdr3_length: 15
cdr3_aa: CASSEMGQGVYGYTF
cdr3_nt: TGTGCCAGCAGTGAAATGGGACAGGGAGTCTATGGCTACACCTTC

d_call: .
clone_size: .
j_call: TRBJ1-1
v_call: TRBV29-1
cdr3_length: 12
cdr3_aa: CSANRVDTEAFF
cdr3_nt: TGCAGCGCGAACAGGGTTGACACTGAAGCTTTCTTT

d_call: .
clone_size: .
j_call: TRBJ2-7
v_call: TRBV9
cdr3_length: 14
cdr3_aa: CASSLRTSSYEQYF
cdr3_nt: TGTGCCAGCAGCTTAAGGACATCATCCTACGAGCAGTACTTC

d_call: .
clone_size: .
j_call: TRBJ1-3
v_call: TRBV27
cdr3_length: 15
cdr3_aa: CASSRTGTNGNTIYF
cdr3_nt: TGTGCCAGCAGTCGAACCGGGACAAATGGAAACACCATATATTTT

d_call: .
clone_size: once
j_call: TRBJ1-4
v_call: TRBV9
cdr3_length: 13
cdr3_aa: CASSVGLSRALFF
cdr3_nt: TGTGCCAGCAGCGTAGGGTTGAGCAGGGCACTGTTTTTT

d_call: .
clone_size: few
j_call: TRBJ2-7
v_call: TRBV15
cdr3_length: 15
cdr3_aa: CATSREETARNEQYF
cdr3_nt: TGTGCCACCAGCAGAGAAGAGACAGCTAGAAACGAGCAGTACTTC

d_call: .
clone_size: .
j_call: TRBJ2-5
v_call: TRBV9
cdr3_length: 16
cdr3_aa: CASSVGRWRTKETQYF
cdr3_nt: TGTGCCAGCAGCGTAGGTAGGTGGAGGACCAAAGAGACCCAGTACTTC

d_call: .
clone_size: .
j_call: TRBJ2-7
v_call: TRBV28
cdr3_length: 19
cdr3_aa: CASTDGGRLVFRSSYEQYF
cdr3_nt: TGTGCCAGCACCGACGGAGGCAGGCTAGTCTTCAGGAGCTCCTACGAGCAGTACTTC

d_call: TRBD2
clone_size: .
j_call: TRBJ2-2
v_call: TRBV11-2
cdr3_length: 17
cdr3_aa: CASSLIVAGGLGGELFF
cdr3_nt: TGTGCCAGCAGCTTAATTGTCGCGGGGGGGCTTGGCGGGGAGCTGTTTTTT

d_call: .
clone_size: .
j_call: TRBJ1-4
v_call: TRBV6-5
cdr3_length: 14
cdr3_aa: CASSRGKSNEKLFF
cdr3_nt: TGTGCCAGCAGTCGGGGAAAGTCTAATGAAAAACTGTTTTTT

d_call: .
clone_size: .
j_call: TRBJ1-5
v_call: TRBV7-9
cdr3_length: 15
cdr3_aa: CASSLGSGGSQPQHF
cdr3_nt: TGTGCCAGCAGCTTAGGTTCCGGGGGAAGCCAGCCCCAGCATTTT

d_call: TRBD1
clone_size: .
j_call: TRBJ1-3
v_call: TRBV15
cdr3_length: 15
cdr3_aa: CATSRGQGSGNTIYF
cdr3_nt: TGTGCCACCAGCAGGGGACAGGGGTCAGGAAACACCATATATTTT

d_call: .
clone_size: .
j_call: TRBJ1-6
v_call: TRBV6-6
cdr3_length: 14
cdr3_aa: CASSADGGNSPLHF
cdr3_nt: TGTGCCAGCAGTGCCGACGGAGGGAATTCACCCCTCCACTTT

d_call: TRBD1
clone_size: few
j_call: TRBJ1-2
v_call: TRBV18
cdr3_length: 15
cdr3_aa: CASSPRLDRVDGYTF
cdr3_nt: TGTGCCAGCTCACCACGCCTGGACAGGGTAGATGGCTACACCTTC

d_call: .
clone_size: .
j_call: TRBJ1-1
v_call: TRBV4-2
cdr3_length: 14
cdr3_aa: CASSQDGAQVTSIF
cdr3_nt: TGTGCCAGCAGCCAAGATGGGGCCCAAGTTACATCCATCTTT

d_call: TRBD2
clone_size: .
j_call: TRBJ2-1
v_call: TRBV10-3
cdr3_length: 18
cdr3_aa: CAISDPIKRGGPGNEQFF
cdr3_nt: TGTGCCATCAGTGATCCAATTAAACGGGGGGGCCCAGGCAATGAGCAGTTCTTC

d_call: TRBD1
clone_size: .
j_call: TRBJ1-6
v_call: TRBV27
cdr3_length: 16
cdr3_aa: CASSFRSVRGNSPLHF
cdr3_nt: TGTGCCAGCAGTTTTCGATCGGTCAGGGGGAATTCACCCCTCCACTTT

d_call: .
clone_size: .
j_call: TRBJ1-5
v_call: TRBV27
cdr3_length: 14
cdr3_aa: CASSEQYSNQPQHF
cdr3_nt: TGTGCCAGCAGTGAACAGTATAGCAATCAGCCCCAGCATTTT

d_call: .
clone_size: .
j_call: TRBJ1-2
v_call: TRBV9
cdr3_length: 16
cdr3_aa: CASSVGSETINYGYTF
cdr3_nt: TGTGCCAGCAGCGTAGGCTCAGAAACCATTAACTATGGCTACACCTTC

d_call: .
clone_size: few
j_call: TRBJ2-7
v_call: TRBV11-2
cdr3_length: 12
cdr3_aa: CASSSGGYEQYF
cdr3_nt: TGTGCCAGCAGCTCTGGCGGGTACGAGCAGTACTTC

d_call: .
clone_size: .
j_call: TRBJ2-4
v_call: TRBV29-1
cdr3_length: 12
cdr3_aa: CSVPMGRGIQYF
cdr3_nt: TGCAGCGTCCCCATGGGAAGGGGCATTCAGTACTTC

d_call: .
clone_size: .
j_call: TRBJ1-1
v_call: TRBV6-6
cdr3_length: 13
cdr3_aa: CASSYGENTEAFF
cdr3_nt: TGTGCCAGCAGTTACGGAGAAAACACTGAAGCTTTCTTT

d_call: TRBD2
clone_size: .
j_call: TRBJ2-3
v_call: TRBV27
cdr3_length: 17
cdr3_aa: CASSLKGTSGPTDTQYF
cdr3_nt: TGTGCCAGCAGTTTAAAGGGGACTAGCGGGCCCACAGATACGCAGTATTTT